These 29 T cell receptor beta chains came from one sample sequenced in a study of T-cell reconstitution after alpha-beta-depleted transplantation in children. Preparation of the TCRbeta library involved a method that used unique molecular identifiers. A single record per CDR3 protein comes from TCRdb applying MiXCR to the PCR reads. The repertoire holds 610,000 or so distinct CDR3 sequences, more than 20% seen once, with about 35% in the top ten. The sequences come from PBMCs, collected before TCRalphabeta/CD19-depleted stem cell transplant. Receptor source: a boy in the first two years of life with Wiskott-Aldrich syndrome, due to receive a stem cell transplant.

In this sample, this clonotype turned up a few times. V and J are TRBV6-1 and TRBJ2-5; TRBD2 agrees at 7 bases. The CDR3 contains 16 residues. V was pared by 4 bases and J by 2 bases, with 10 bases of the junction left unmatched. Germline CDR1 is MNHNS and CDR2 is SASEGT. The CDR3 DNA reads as TGTGCCAGCAGTGCCCTAGCGGAGGGACTACAAGAGACCCAGTACTTC. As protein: CASSALAEGLQETQYF.

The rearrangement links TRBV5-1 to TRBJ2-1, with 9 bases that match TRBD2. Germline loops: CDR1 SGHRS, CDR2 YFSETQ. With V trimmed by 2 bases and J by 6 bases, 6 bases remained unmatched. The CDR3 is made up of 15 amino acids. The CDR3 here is CASSFLAGVSNEQFF. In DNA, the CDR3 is TGCGCCAGCAGCTTTTTAGCGGGAGTTAGCAATGAGCAGTTCTTC.

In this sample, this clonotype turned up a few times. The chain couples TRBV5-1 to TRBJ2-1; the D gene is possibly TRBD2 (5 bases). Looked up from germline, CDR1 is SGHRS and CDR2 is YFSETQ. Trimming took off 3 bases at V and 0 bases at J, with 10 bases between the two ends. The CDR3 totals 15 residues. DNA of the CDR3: TGCGCCAGCAGCTCGGACTTCAGCTCCTACAATGAGCAGTTCTTC. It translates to CASSSDFSSYNEQFF.

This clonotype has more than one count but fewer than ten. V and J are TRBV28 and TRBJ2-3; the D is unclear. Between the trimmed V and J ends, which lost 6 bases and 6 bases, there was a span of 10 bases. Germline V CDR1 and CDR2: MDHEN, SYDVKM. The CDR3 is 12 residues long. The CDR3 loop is CASSVRSDTQYF. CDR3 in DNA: TGTGCCAGCAGCGTTAGGTCCGATACGCAGTATTTT. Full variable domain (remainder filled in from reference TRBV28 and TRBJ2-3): DVKVTQSSRYLVKRTGEKVFLECVQDMDHENMFWYRQDPGLGLRLIYFSYDVKMKEKGDIPEGYSVSREKKERFSLILESASTNQTSMYLCASSVRSDTQYFGPGTRLTVL.

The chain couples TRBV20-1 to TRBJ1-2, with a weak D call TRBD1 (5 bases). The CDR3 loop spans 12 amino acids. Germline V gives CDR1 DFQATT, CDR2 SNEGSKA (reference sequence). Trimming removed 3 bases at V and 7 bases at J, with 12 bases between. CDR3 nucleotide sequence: TGCAGTGCTAGTGGCCAGGGAGGTGGCTACACCTTC. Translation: CSASGQGGGYTF.

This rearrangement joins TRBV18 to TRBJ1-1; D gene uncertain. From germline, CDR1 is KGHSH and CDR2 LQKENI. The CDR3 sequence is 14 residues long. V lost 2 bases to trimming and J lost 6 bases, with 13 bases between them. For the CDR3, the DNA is TGTGCCAGCTCACCAAAGGGTGGGTCAGCTGAAGCTTTCTTT. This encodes CASSPKGGSAEAFF.

CDR3 sequence: CASSWAAGAGDTQYF. DNA of the CDR3: TGTGCCAGCTCGTGGGCTGCGGGAGCTGGAGATACGCAGTATTTT. The V call is TRBV28, the J call TRBJ2-3; 7 bases line up with TRBD2. With V trimmed by 8 bases and J by 5 bases, 13 bases remained unmatched. Per the germline V gene, CDR1 is MDHEN and CDR2 is SYDVKM. The CDR3 consists of 15 residues.

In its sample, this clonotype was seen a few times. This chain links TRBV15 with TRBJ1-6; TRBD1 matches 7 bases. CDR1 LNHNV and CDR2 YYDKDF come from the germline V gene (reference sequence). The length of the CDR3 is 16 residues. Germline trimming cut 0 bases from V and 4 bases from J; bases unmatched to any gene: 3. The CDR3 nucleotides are TGTGCCACCAGCAGAGATTGGACAGGTTATAATTCACCCCTCCACTTT. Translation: CATSRDWTGYNSPLHF. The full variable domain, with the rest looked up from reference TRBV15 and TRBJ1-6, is DAMVIQNPRYQVTQFGKPVTLSCSQTLNHNVMYWYQQKSSQAPKLLFHYYDKDFNNEADTPDNFQSRRPNTSFCFLDIRSPGLGDTAMYLCATSRDWTGYNSPLHFGNGTRLTVT.

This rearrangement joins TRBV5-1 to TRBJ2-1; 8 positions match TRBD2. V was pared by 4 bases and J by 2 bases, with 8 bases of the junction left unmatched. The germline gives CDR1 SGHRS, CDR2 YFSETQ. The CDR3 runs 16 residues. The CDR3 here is CASSRSAGVPYNEQFF. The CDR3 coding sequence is TGCGCCAGCAGCCGTTCAGCGGGAGTACCCTACAATGAGCAGTTCTTC. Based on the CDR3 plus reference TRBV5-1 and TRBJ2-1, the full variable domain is KAGVTQTPRYLIKTRGQQVTLSCSPISGHRSVSWYQQTPGQGLQFLFEYFSETQRNKGNFPGRFSGRQFSNSRSEMNVSTLELGDSALYLCASSRSAGVPYNEQFFGPGTRLTVL.

The CDR3 is CASSQVRAGVVGELFF. The CDR3 DNA is TGTGCCAGCAGCCAAGTCCGGGCGGGAGTAGTCGGGGAGCTGTTTTTT. The chain couples TRBV4-2 to TRBJ2-2, with 7 bases fitting TRBD2. This CDR3 is 16 amino acids long. With 1 base clipped from V and 7 bases from J, the junction kept 9 bases outside the gene matches. CDR1 is LGHNA, CDR2 YNFKEQ, per germline.

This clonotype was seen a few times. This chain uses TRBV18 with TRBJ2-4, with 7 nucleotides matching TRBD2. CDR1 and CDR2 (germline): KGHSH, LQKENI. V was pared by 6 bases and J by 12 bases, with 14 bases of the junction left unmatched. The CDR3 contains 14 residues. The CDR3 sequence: CASSRPAGEKHQYF. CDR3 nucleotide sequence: TGTGCCAGCTCCCGACCGGCGGGAGAGAAGCATCAGTACTTC.

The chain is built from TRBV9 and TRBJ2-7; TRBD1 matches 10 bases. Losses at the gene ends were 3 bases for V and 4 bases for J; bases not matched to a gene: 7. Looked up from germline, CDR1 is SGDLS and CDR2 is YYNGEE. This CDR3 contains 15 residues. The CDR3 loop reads CASSARDRGGYEQYF. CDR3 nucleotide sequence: TGTGCCAGCAGCGCCCGGGACAGGGGAGGATACGAGCAGTACTTC.

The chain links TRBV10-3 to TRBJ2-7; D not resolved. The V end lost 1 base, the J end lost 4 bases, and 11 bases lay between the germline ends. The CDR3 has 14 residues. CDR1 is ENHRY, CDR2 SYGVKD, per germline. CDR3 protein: CAISELRSGYEQYF. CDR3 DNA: TGTGCCATCAGTGAGTTGAGATCAGGTTACGAGCAGTACTTC.

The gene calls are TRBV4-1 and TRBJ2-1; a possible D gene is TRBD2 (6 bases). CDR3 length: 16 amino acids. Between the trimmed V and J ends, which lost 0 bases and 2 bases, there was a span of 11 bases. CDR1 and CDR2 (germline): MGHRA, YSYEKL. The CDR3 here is CASSQDFGSPYNEQFF. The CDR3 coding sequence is TGCGCCAGCAGCCAAGATTTCGGGAGCCCCTACAATGAGCAGTTCTTC.

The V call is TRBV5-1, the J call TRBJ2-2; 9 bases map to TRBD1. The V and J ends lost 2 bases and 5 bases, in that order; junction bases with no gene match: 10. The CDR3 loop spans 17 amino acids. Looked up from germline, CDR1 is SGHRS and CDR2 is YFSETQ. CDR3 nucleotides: TGCGCCAGCAGCTTCAGGGGAGGACAGGGGAATACCGGGGAGCTGTTTTTT. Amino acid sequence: CASSFRGGQGNTGELFF.

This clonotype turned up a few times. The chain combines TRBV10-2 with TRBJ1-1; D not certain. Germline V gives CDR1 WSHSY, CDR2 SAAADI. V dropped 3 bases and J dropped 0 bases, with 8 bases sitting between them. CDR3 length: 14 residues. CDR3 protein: CASSDAAMNTEAFF. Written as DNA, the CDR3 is TGCGCCAGCAGTGATGCAGCCATGAACACTGAAGCTTTCTTT.

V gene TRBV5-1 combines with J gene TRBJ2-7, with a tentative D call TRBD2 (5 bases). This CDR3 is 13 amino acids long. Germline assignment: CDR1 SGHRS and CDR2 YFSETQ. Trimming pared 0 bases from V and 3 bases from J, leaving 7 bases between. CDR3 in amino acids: CASSLEEGYEQYF. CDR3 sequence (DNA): TGCGCCAGCAGCTTGGAAGAGGGCTACGAGCAGTACTTC.

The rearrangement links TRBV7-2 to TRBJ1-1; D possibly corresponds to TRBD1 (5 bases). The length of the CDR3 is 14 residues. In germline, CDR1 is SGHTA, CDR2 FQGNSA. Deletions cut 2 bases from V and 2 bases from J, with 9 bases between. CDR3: CASSLQGSNTEAFF. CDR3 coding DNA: TGTGCCAGCAGCTTACAGGGCTCCAACACTGAAGCTTTCTTT.

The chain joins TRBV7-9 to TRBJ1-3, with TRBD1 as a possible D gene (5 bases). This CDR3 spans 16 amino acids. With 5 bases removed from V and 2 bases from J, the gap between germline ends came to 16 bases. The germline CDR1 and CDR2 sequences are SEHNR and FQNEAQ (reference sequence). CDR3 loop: CASSPKPRVTGNTIYF. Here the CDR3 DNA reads TGTGCCAGCAGCCCCAAACCCAGGGTGACTGGAAACACCATATATTTT.

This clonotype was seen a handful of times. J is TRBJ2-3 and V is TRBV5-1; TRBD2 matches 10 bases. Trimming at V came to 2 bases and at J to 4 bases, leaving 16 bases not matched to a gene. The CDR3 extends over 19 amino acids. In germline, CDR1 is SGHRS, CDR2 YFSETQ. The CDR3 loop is CASSLDPGLAFEGADTQYF. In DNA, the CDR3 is TGCGCCAGCAGCTTAGATCCGGGACTAGCGTTCGAGGGGGCAGATACGCAGTATTTT.

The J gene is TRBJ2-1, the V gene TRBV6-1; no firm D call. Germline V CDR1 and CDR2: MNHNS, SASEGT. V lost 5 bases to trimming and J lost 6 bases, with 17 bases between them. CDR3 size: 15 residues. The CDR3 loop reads CASSRANQPPNEQFF. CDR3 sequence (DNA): TGTGCCAGCAGTCGGGCGAACCAACCACCCAATGAGCAGTTCTTC.

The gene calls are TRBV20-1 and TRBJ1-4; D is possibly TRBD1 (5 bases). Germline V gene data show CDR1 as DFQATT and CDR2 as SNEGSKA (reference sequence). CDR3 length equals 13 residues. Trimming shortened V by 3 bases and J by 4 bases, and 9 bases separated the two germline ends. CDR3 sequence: CSARDIFNEKLFF. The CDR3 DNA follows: TGCAGTGCTAGGGACATTTTTAATGAAAAACTGTTTTTT.

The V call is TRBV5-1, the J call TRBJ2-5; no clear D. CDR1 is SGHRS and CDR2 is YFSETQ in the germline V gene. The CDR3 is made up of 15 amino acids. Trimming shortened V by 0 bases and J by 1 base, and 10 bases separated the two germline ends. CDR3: CASSLAVGSQETQYF. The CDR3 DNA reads TGCGCCAGCAGCTTGGCCGTGGGGTCCCAAGAGACCCAGTACTTC. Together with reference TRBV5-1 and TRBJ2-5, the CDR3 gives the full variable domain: KAGVTQTPRYLIKTRGQQVTLSCSPISGHRSVSWYQQTPGQGLQFLFEYFSETQRNKGNFPGRFSGRQFSNSRSEMNVSTLELGDSALYLCASSLAVGSQETQYFGPGTRLLVL.

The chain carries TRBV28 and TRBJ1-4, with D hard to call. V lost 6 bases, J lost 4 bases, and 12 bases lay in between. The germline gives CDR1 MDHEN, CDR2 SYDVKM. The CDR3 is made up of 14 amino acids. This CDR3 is CASSRRTSNEKLFF. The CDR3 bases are TGTGCCAGCAGCCGACGGACCAGTAATGAAAAACTGTTTTTT.

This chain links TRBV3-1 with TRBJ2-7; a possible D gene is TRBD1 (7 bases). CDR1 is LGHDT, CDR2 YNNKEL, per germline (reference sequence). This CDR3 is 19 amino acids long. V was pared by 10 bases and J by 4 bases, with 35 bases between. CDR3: CAICLKGGPLGGQKYEQYF. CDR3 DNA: TGTGCCATCTGCTTGAAAGGGGGCCCACTAGGGGGGCAGAAGTACGAGCAGTACTTC.

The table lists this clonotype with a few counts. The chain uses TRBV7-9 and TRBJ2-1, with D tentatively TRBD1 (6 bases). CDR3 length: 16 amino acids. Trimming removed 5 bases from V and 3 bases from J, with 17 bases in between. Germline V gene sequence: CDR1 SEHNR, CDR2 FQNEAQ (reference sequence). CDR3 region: CASSLSTGWDYNEQFF. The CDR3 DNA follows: TGTGCCAGCAGCCTATCCACAGGGTGGGACTACAATGAGCAGTTCTTC.

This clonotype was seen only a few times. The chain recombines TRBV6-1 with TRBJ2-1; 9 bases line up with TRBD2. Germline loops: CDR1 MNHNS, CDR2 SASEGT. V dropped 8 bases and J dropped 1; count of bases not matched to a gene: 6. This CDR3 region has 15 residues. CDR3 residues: CASCASGASYNEQFF. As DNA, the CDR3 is TGTGCCAGCTGTGCTAGCGGGGCTTCCTACAATGAGCAGTTCTTC.

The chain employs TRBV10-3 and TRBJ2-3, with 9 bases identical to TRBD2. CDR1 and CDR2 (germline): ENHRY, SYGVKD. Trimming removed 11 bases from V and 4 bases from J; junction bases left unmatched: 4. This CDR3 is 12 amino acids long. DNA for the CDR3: TGTGCCGCGGGGGGGGGCGCAGATACGCAGTATTTT. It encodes CAAGGGADTQYF.

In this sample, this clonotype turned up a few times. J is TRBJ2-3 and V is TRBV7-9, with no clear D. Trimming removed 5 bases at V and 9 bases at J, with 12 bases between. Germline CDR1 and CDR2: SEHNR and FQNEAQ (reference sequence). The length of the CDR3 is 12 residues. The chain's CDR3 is CASSPLRPTQYF. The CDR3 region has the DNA TGTGCCAGCAGCCCCCTCAGGCCCACGCAGTATTTT.